One sample yielded the 14 T cell receptor beta chains listed below, sequenced in a study of T cell changes during pregnancy in multiple sclerosis. Using immunoSEQ multiplex PCR, the repertoire was profiled, and TCRdb retains in-frame clones only, with some absent. This table holds tens of thousands of clones, more than 85% found once. Material: peripheral blood, obtained in the first trimester of pregnancy. The receptor set was obtained from a female donor with multiple sclerosis, enrolled in a pregnancy study.

The rearrangement uses TRBV9 and TRBJ2-3, with TRBD1 matching 7 bases. Germline values: CDR1 SGDLS, CDR2 YYNGEE. The ends lost 3 bases at V and 5 bases at J; junction bases unmatched: 9. The CDR3 is 15 amino acids. Here the CDR3 reads CASSADRATRDTQYF. The CDR3, as DNA: TGTGCCAGCAGCGCAGACAGGGCTACCAGAGATACGCAGTATTTT. Full variable domain (missing parts from reference TRBV9 and TRBJ2-3): DSGVTQTPKHLITATGQRVTLRCSPRSGDLSVYWYQQSLDQGLQFLIQYYNGEERAKGNILERFSAQQFPDLHSELNLSSLELGDSALYFCASSADRATRDTQYFGPGTRLTVL.

V is TRBV7-2 and J is TRBJ2-3; TRBD2 agrees at 10 bases. This CDR3 region has 18 residues. Germline CDR1 and CDR2: SGHTA and FQGNSA. J lost 2 bases, V lost 5 bases, and 13 bases had no gene match. The CDR3 protein is CASSRGGLAGVFTDTQYF. The CDR3 DNA reads TGTGCCAGCAGCCGCGGAGGGCTAGCGGGGGTTTTCACAGATACGCAGTATTTT.

This sequence joins TRBV9 and TRBJ1-6; D might be TRBD1 (5 bases). This CDR3 is 16 amino acids long. The V gene lost 4 bases and the J gene lost 12 bases, with 23 bases spanning the gap. Germline assignment: CDR1 SGDLS and CDR2 YYNGEE. CDR3 sequence reads: CASSPRGVASEGPLHF. The CDR3 DNA is TGTGCCAGCAGCCCCCGGGGGGTGGCCTCTGAAGGACCCCTCCACTTT.

This chain links TRBV11-3 with TRBJ1-1; D is undetermined. Germline-derived CDR1 and CDR2 are SGHNT and YENEEA. V lost 1 base and J lost 0, with 6 bases in between. The CDR3 consists of 14 residues. The CDR3 sequence: CASSLGQLNTEAFF. CDR3 bases: TGTGCCAGCAGCTTAGGCCAGTTGAACACTGAAGCTTTCTTT.

V gene TRBV7-9 combines with J gene TRBJ2-6; D is ambiguous. Trimming shortened V by 11 bases and J by 0 bases, and 14 bases separated the two germline ends. The CDR3 spans 15 residues. CDR1 and CDR2 (germline): SEHNR, FQNEAQ (reference sequence). The CDR3 DNA follows: TGTGCCGGGCTTACAGCAAACTCTGGGGCCAACGTCCTGACTTTC. Translated: CAGLTANSGANVLTF. The full variable domain, in which reference TRBV7-9 and TRBJ2-6 provide the parts outside the CDR3, is DTGVSQNPRHKITKRGQNVTFRCDPISEHNRLYWYRQTLGQGPEFLTYFQNEAQLEKSRLLSDRFSAERPKGSFSTLEIQRTEQGDSAMYLCAGLTANSGANVLTFGAGSRLTVL.

This chain links TRBV5-1 with TRBJ2-5; TRBD1 aligns across 7 bases. Germline V lookup: CDR1 SGHRS, CDR2 YFSETQ. The CDR3 covers 14 residues. V shed 4 bases and J 2 bases; nucleotides not matched to a gene: 5. The CDR3 spells CASSRQGQQETQYF. CDR3 sequence (DNA): TGCGCCAGCAGCCGACAGGGACAGCAAGAGACCCAGTACTTC.

V and J are TRBV7-2 and TRBJ1-3; tentatively, D is TRBD1 (5 bases). Deletions cut 0 bases from V and 3 bases from J, with 15 bases between. Looked up from germline, CDR1 is SGHTA and CDR2 is FQGNSA. The CDR3 consists of 17 residues. CDR3 bases: TGTGCCAGCAGCTTAGCGGCGGTTAGGGGAGGTGGAAACACCATATATTTT. It translates to CASSLAAVRGGGNTIYF.

The V gene is TRBV21-1, the J gene TRBJ2-1; TRBD1, the table's D call, was not compared with the DNA. TRBV21-1 counts as a pseudogene. The CDR3 loop spans 15 amino acids. The CDR3 nucleotides are TGTGCCAGCAGCAAAGCGCAGGGCACCTACAATGAGCAGTTCTTC. Amino acid sequence: CASSKAQGTYNEQFF.

The table lists this clone with a few counts. The chain employs TRBV19 and TRBJ1-5; no reliable D call. The ends were cut back, 1 base at V and 6 bases at J, with 10 bases in the middle. This CDR3 has 14 amino acids. Germline CDR1 reads LNHDA; CDR2 reads SQIVND (reference sequence). CDR3 nucleotide sequence: TGTGCCAGTAGTATAGTCGCCACGGTTCAGCCCCAGCATTTT. This encodes CASSIVATVQPQHF.

The chain recombines TRBV6-5 with TRBJ2-2; TRBD2 might be the D (6 bases). With 0 bases removed from V and 5 bases from J, the gap between germline ends came to 7 bases. The germline V gene encodes CDR1 MNHEY and CDR2 SVGAGI. The CDR3 runs 14 residues. CDR3 loop: CASSYSGGTGELFF. The CDR3 nucleotides read TGTGCCAGCAGTTACTCGGGGGGTACCGGGGAGCTGTTTTTT.

The chain uses TRBV7-2 and TRBJ1-6; 7 positions agree with TRBD1. Germline CDR1 is SGHTA and CDR2 is FQGNSA. V dropped 5 bases and J dropped 5; count of bases not matched to a gene: 9. CDR3 length: 16 residues. The CDR3 nucleotides read TGTGCCAGCAGCCAGGACAGGACGATAAATAATTCACCCCTCCACTTT. This codes for CASSQDRTINNSPLHF.

The chain joins TRBV18 to TRBJ2-5; the D gene is possibly TRBD2 (5 bases). There are 14 residues in the CDR3. Germline CDR1 reads KGHSH; CDR2 reads LQKENI. Between the trimmed V and J ends, which lost 0 bases and 5 bases, there was a span of 10 bases. CDR3 in DNA: TGTGCCAGCTCACCACCTTCTAGCTGGGAGACCCAGTACTTC. Amino acids: CASSPPSSWETQYF.

This sequence joins TRBV28 and TRBJ2-7; 12 bases match TRBD2. The J segment lost 3 bases and the V segment lost 5 bases, leaving 2 bases of the junction unmatched. There are 14 residues in the CDR3. Per germline, CDR1 MDHEN and CDR2 SYDVKM. The CDR3: CASSLTSGGYEQYF. The DNA of the CDR3 is TGTGCCAGCAGTCTGACTAGCGGGGGCTACGAGCAGTACTTC.

The chain links TRBV15 to TRBJ1-3; 9 nucleotides align to TRBD1. The CDR3 is 17 amino acids. Germline V CDR1 and CDR2: LNHNV, YYDKDF (reference sequence). The V segment lost 0 bases and the J segment 2 bases; nucleotides outside the gene matches: 5. Written as DNA, the CDR3 is TGTGCCACCAGCAGAGATTACGACAGGGGGACTGGAAACACCATATATTTT. Translating gives CATSRDYDRGTGNTIYF.